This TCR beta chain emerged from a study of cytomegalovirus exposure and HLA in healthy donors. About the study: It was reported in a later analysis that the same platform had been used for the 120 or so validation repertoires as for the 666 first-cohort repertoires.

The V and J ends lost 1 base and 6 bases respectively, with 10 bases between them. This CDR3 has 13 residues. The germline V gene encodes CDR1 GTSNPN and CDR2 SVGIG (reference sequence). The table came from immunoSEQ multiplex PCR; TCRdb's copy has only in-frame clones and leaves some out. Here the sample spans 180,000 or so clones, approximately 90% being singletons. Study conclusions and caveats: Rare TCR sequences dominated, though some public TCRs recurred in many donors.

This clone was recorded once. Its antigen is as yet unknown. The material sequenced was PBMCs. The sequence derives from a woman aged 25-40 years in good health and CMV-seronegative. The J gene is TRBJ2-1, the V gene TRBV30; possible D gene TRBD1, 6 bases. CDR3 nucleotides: TGTGCCTGGAGTGGTACAGGGTTCAATGAGCAGTTCTTC. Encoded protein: CAWSGTGFNEQFF. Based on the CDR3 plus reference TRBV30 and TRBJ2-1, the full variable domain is SQTIHQWPATLVQPVGSPLSLECTVEGTSNPNLYWYRQAAGRGLQLLFYSVGIGQISSEVPQNLSASRPQDRQFILSSKKLLLSDSGFYLCAWSGTGFNEQFFGPGTRLTVL.